These 32 T cell receptor beta chains were sequenced from one sample in a study of OX40 agonist ivuxolimab in advanced cancers. Produced via immunoSEQ multiplex PCR; TCRdb's table is partial and in-frame only. The table has 77,000 or so clones, approximately 92% seen once. The sample was CD4+ or CD8+ T cells sorted from blood, taken in a trial of the OX40 agonist ivuxolimab. The receptors come from an adult with an advanced solid tumor such as melanoma, head and neck, liver or kidney cancer.

This sequence joins TRBV6-6 and TRBJ2-7; TRBD1 is a possible D gene (6 bases). V lost 7 bases to trimming and J lost 0 bases, with 10 bases between them. Germline V gene sequence: CDR1 MNHNY, CDR2 SVGAGI (reference sequence). The CDR3 runs 13 residues. CDR3 in amino acids: CASNDRYSYEQYF. CDR3 bases: TGTGCCAGCAACGACAGGTACTCCTACGAGCAGTACTTC.

CDR3: CASSTGQGRGDEQFF. Written as DNA, the CDR3 is TGTGCCAGCAGTACTGGACAGGGCAGGGGGGATGAGCAGTTCTTC. The chain carries TRBV6-5 and TRBJ2-1, with TRBD1 identical over 8 bases. The CDR3 runs 15 residues. Germline-derived CDR1 and CDR2 are MNHEY and SVGAGI. With 5 bases clipped from V and 8 bases from J, the junction kept 11 bases outside the gene matches.

This chain uses TRBV27 with TRBJ2-7, with no clear D. Trimming cost V 2 bases and J 0 bases, with 11 bases left between them. Germline V gene sequence: CDR1 MNHEY, CDR2 SMNVEV (reference sequence). This CDR3 spans 15 amino acids. CDR3 DNA sequence: TGTGCCAGCAGTTTAGGCGGCGGCTTCTCCTACGAGCAGTACTTC. Its translation is CASSLGGGFSYEQYF.

CDR3 amino acids: CASSPPPGFTYEQYF. The CDR3 nucleotides are TGCGCCAGCAGCCCCCCTCCGGGATTTACCTACGAGCAGTACTTC. J is TRBJ2-7 and V is TRBV5-1; D may be TRBD2 (5 bases). Germline V gives CDR1 SGHRS, CDR2 YFSETQ. V was shortened by 4 bases and J by 2 bases, with 16 bases between the two germline ends. CDR3 size: 15 residues.

This chain links TRBV7-9 with TRBJ1-1; D unclear. Trimming removed 1 base at V and 0 bases at J, with 9 bases between. The CDR3 runs to 15 residues. Germline V gene data show CDR1 as SEHNR and CDR2 as FQNEAQ (reference sequence). DNA of the CDR3: TGTGCCAGCAGCTTAGAGGGTTTTATGAACACTGAAGCTTTCTTT. Translating it yields CASSLEGFMNTEAFF.

The table lists this clone with a count of one. DNA of the CDR3: TGCGCCAGCAGCAAATGGACAGACCTAGTTTATGGCTACACCTTC. Translating gives CASSKWTDLVYGYTF. The chain has TRBV5-1 and TRBJ1-2; D may be TRBD1 (6 bases). Between the trimmed V and J ends, which lost 4 bases and 5 bases, there was a span of 18 bases. This CDR3 region has 15 residues. The germline V gene encodes CDR1 SGHRS and CDR2 YFSETQ.

This chain links TRBV7-3 with TRBJ1-1; TRBD1 agrees at 9 bases. V shed 1 base, J shed 4 bases, and the junction held 4 bases outside the gene matches. CDR3 length: 15 amino acids. Germline V gene data show CDR1 as SGHTA and CDR2 as FQGTGA. CDR3 bases: TGTGCCAGCAGCTTAATGGGGGGACAGGGCACTGAAGCTTTCTTT. It is translated as CASSLMGGQGTEAFF.

The chain employs TRBV19 and TRBJ1-4; TRBD1 is a possible D gene (5 bases). The germline CDR1 and CDR2 sequences are LNHDA and SQIVND (reference sequence). Trimming pared 6 bases from V and 0 bases from J, leaving 8 bases between. The CDR3 has 14 residues. CDR3 nucleotide sequence: TGTGCCAGTAGACAGGCTTCAACTAATGAAAAACTGTTTTTT. Protein product: CASRQASTNEKLFF.

The rearrangement joins TRBV27 to TRBJ2-2; the match to TRBD1 covers 11 bases. This CDR3 is built from 18 residues. Germline V gene lookup returns CDR1 MNHEY and CDR2 SMNVEV (reference sequence). The J segment lost 0 bases and the V segment lost 6 bases, leaving 9 bases of the junction unmatched. The CDR3 loop is CASSIRTGGFANTGELFF. In nucleotides, the CDR3 is TGTGCCAGCAGCATTAGGACAGGGGGCTTCGCGAACACCGGGGAGCTGTTTTTT.

The chain has TRBV15 and TRBJ1-5, with TRBD1 identical over 8 bases. The CDR3 totals 15 residues. Per the germline V gene, CDR1 is LNHNV and CDR2 is YYDKDF (reference sequence). J gave up 2 bases and V 3 bases, and 3 bases lay outside the gene matches. The CDR3 spells CATSRDRVRNQPQHF. For the CDR3, the DNA is TGTGCCACCAGCAGGGACAGGGTCCGCAATCAGCCCCAGCATTTT.

The J gene is TRBJ2-6, the V gene TRBV2; 9 bases fit TRBD1. The V gene end was trimmed by 7 bases and the J gene end by 0 bases; junction bases not matched to a gene: 10. Germline CDR1 SNHLY, CDR2 FYNNEI. This CDR3 spans 18 amino acids. The CDR3 region has the DNA TGTGCCAGCACCATGAGTGGGACAGGGAACTCTGGGGCCAACGTCCTGACTTTC. It encodes CASTMSGTGNSGANVLTF. Drawing the rest from reference TRBV2 and TRBJ2-6, the complete variable domain is EPEVTQTPSHQVTQMGQEVILRCVPISNHLYFYWYRQILGQKVEFLVSFYNNEISEKSEIFDDQFSVERPDGSNFTLKIRSTKLEDSAMYFCASTMSGTGNSGANVLTFGAGSRLTVL.

The chain joins TRBV11-2 to TRBJ2-3; possibly TRBD1 or TRBD2 for D (6 bases each). Trimming removed 2 bases at V and 0 bases at J, with 15 bases between. CDR3 length: 17 residues. Germline CDR1 reads SGHAT; CDR2 reads FQNNGV. The CDR3 nucleotides are TGTGCCAGCAGCTTACTCGGGGGCTACCCTAGCACAGATACGCAGTATTTT. This codes for CASSLLGGYPSTDTQYF. Variable domain in full (rest from reference TRBV11-2 and TRBJ2-3): EAGVAQSPRYKIIEKRQSVAFWCNPISGHATLYWYQQILGQGPKLLIQFQNNGVVDDSQLPKDRFSAERLKGVDSTLKIQPAKLEDSAVYLCASSLLGGYPSTDTQYFGPGTRLTVL.

The chain joins TRBV30 to TRBJ2-5; unclear D gene. The CDR3 has 13 residues. Germline V gene lookup returns CDR1 GTSNPN and CDR2 SVGIG (reference sequence). V lost 1 base and J 1 base, leaving 7 bases between the germline ends. In nucleotides, the CDR3 is TGTGCCTGGAGTGGTTTGGCCCAAGAGACCCAGTACTTC. It is translated as CAWSGLAQETQYF.

The chain links TRBV10-3 to TRBJ1-2; tentative D call: TRBD1 (5 bases). Looked up from germline, CDR1 is ENHRY and CDR2 is SYGVKD. V was shortened by 7 bases and J by 2 bases, with 11 bases between the two germline ends. CDR3 size: 13 residues. CDR3: CAIMSGTNYGYTF. The CDR3, as DNA: TGTGCCATCATGTCAGGGACCAACTATGGCTACACCTTC.

The V gene is TRBV11-3, the J gene TRBJ2-5; weak D call: TRBD2 (6 bases). CDR1 is SGHNT and CDR2 is YENEEA in the germline V gene. V shed 5 bases and J shed 4 bases, with 17 bases lying between them. The CDR3 sequence is 15 residues long. CDR3 DNA: TGTGCCAGCAGCCCGGGATGGGAGGCGGGAGAGACCCAGTACTTC. Protein sequence: CASSPGWEAGETQYF.

The chain is built from TRBV11-2 and TRBJ2-7, with D tentatively TRBD1 (6 bases). The CDR3 contains 15 residues. Trimming cost V 0 bases and J 2 bases, with 11 bases left between them. Germline V CDR1 and CDR2: SGHAT, FQNNGV. This CDR3 is CASSLEAGVAYEQYF. CDR3 sequence (DNA): TGTGCCAGCAGCTTAGAGGCAGGGGTGGCCTACGAGCAGTACTTC.

This chain joins TRBV19 and TRBJ2-3; D is possibly TRBD2 (7 bases). V lost 6 bases and J 9 bases, leaving 19 bases between the germline ends. Germline V gene data show CDR1 as LNHDA and CDR2 as SQIVND (reference sequence). CDR3 length equals 14 residues. In DNA, the CDR3 is TGTGCCAGTAGCGCTGGGGGGGCACAGATAACGCAGTATTTT. It encodes CASSAGGAQITQYF.

The chain carries TRBV27 and TRBJ2-5, with 10 positions matching TRBD1. The CDR3 has 17 residues. V dropped 4 bases and J dropped 7; count of bases not matched to a gene: 15. Germline CDR1 MNHEY, CDR2 SMNVEV (reference sequence). CDR3 coding DNA: TGTGCCAGCAGTTCACCCTACGGGACAGGGGAATTCGGGACCCAGTACTTC. Translated: CASSSPYGTGEFGTQYF.

The chain couples TRBV12-1 to TRBJ2-5; TRBD2 is the table's D call, not checked against the DNA. TRBV12-1 is noted as a pseudogene. The CDR3 is 15 residues long. CDR3 sequence reads: CASSEPAGVQETQYF. In DNA, the CDR3 is TGTGCCAGCAGCGAACCCGCGGGGGTCCAAGAGACCCAGTACTTC.

The chain employs TRBV7-3 and TRBJ2-4; 7 bases fit TRBD1. Trimming at V came to 5 bases and at J to 12 bases, leaving 7 bases not matched to a gene. CDR1 and CDR2 (germline): SGHTA, FQGTGA. The CDR3 has 12 residues. The CDR3 spells CASSRQGYPQYF. The CDR3 nucleotides read TGTGCCAGCAGCCGACAGGGCTATCCTCAGTACTTC.

The chain links TRBV11-3 to TRBJ1-1; TRBD1 aligns across 9 bases. Per the germline V gene, CDR1 is SGHNT and CDR2 is YENEEA. The CDR3 is 18 residues long. Trimming cost V 4 bases and J 4 bases; bases outside gene matches: 16. The CDR3 is CASSSNTGGAPSATEAFF. CDR3 DNA sequence: TGTGCCAGCAGCTCAAATACAGGGGGCGCCCCCAGTGCCACTGAAGCTTTCTTT.

The rearrangement uses TRBV6-6 and TRBJ1-1; 8 bases fit TRBD1. This CDR3 has 14 residues. V shed 2 bases and J 4 bases; nucleotides not matched to a gene: 3. CDR1 is MNHNY and CDR2 is SVGAGI in the germline V gene (reference sequence). The CDR3 DNA follows: TGTGCCAGCAGTTACCAGGGGGCGGGCACTGAAGCTTTCTTT. It translates to CASSYQGAGTEAFF.

The genes are TRBV11-3 and TRBJ2-3, with a tentative D call TRBD2 (5 bases). CDR1 SGHNT and CDR2 YENEEA come from the germline V gene. With 5 bases removed from V and 2 bases from J, the gap between germline ends came to 14 bases. This CDR3 is 15 amino acids long. The CDR3 sequence: CASSPAGSSTDTQYF. The CDR3 DNA is TGTGCCAGCAGCCCGGCGGGCAGCTCCACAGATACGCAGTATTTT.

The DNA of the CDR3 is TGTGCCATCAGTGAGTCGGGACTAGCGGATGTCAATGAGCAGTTCTTC. Amino acid sequence: CAISESGLADVNEQFF. The genes are TRBV10-3 and TRBJ2-1, with TRBD2 matching over 11 bases. Germline CDR1 and CDR2: ENHRY and SYGVKD. The CDR3 runs to 16 residues. V was clipped by 0 bases and J by 6 bases; unmatched bases: 4.

The CDR3 nucleotides read TGTGCCAGTAGTTCTCCGGGAGCTAGCGGGAGTGTGACCGGGGAGCTGTTTTTT. This gives the protein CASSSPGASGSVTGELFF. The rearrangement links TRBV19 to TRBJ2-2; TRBD2 matches at 10 bases. The CDR3 consists of 18 residues. V shed 5 bases and J 5 bases; nucleotides not matched to a gene: 14. Germline values: CDR1 LNHDA, CDR2 SQIVND (reference sequence).

This rearrangement joins TRBV18 to TRBJ1-3; D might be TRBD1 (5 bases). Trimming took 2 bases from V and 0 from J, leaving 8 bases between them. Germline loops: CDR1 KGHSH, CDR2 LQKENI. The CDR3 is 15 amino acids. CDR3 sequence reads: CASSPTDSSGNTIYF. CDR3 nucleotides: TGTGCCAGCTCACCAACAGACAGCTCTGGAAACACCATATATTTT.

The V and J genes are TRBV7-2 and TRBJ2-7, with D hard to call. The germline V gene encodes CDR1 SGHTA and CDR2 FQGNSA. The CDR3 has 15 residues. Trimming left V 3 bases short and J 2 bases short, with 14 bases between. The CDR3 region is CASSLGRRNTYEQYF. The CDR3, as DNA: TGTGCCAGCAGCTTGGGCAGAAGAAATACCTACGAGCAGTACTTC.

This chain links TRBV9 with TRBJ2-2, with a weak D call TRBD2 (5 bases). Germline values: CDR1 SGDLS, CDR2 YYNGEE. The CDR3 spans 15 residues. Trimming stripped 6 bases from V and 0 bases from J, with 12 bases between. The CDR3, as DNA: TGTGCCAGCACTCCCGGAGGTGCGAACACCGGGGAGCTGTTTTTT. This codes for CASTPGGANTGELFF.

The chain uses TRBV11-3 and TRBJ2-7; D might be TRBD2 (7 bases). The CDR3 contains 15 residues. Germline CDR1 SGHNT, CDR2 YENEEA. V gave up 8 bases and J gave up 7 bases, with 24 bases separating them. The CDR3 DNA reads TGTGCCAGCTCTCTGGGGGGGCAGGGGTCCACGGAGCAGTACTTC. Translated: CASSLGGQGSTEQYF.

The CDR3 loop is CASSPRGGVETQYF. The CDR3 DNA follows: TGTGCCAGCAGCCCCAGGGGAGGGGTGGAGACCCAGTACTTC. The V call is TRBV7-6, the J call TRBJ2-5, with D possibly TRBD2 on 7 matching bases. Per the germline V gene, CDR1 is SGHVS and CDR2 is FNYEAQ. The CDR3 runs 14 residues. V was pared by 5 bases and J by 5 bases, with 15 bases between.

This sequence joins TRBV5-6 and TRBJ1-4; D may be TRBD1 (5 bases). This CDR3 spans 18 amino acids. V lost 0 bases, J lost 1 base, and 16 bases lay in between. Per the germline V gene, CDR1 is SGHDT and CDR2 is YYEEEE. The CDR3: CASSLVGQRIGTNEKLFF. For the CDR3, the DNA is TGTGCCAGCAGCTTGGTGGGGCAGAGAATTGGAACTAATGAAAAACTGTTTTTT.

The CDR3 spells CASSLDPGASYEQYF. CDR3 DNA: TGCGCCAGCAGCTTGGACCCAGGGGCTTCCTACGAGCAGTACTTC. This chain uses TRBV5-1 with TRBJ2-7; weak D call: TRBD1 (6 bases). V was cut by 0 bases and J by 1 base, with 11 bases left in between. CDR1 and CDR2 from the germline V gene are SGHRS and YFSETQ. The CDR3 has 15 residues.